This is a list of T cell receptor beta chains from one sample in a study of blood T cell repertoires in COVID-19. Produced via immunoSEQ multiplex PCR; TCRdb's table is partial and in-frame only. The sample shows approximately 290,000 clones, approximately 85% of them seen only once. The sequenced sample consisted of PBMCs or T cells enriched from blood (not recorded which). Receptors originate from a woman aged 30 to 39 who had recovered from COVID-19. CDR3s include the opening cysteine and the closing phenylalanine or tryptophan. The D gene is left open where the match is weak. Only part of the rows carry a size: once, few, many, or a class if the clone is expanded.

medium-sized	.	TRBJ2-7	TRBV10-2	TGCGCCAGCAGTGATGGGGGGAGCGACGAGCAGTACTTC	CASSDGGSDEQYF
few	.	TRBJ1-1	TRBV10-1	TGCGCCAGCAGTGCCGGACAGCGAACTGAAGCTTTCTTT	CASSAGQRTEAFF
.	TRBD1	TRBJ1-2	TRBV28	TGTGCCAGCAGCCCCCCTGGACAGGTCTGGTGCACCTTC	CASSPPGQVWCTF
.	.	TRBJ1-5	TRBV10-3	TGTGCCATCGGGGAGGAATATAGCAATCAGCCCCAGCATTTT	CAIGEEYSNQPQHF
.	.	TRBJ1-5	TRBV28	TGTGCCAGCCCCCCAGGGCAGCCCCAGCATTTT	CASPPGQPQHF
.	.	TRBJ1-2	TRBV28	TGTGCCAGCAGTTTATTGGGGGAGGACTATGGCTACACCTTC	CASSLLGEDYGYTF
.	.	TRBJ1-5	TRBV4-1	TGCGCCAGCAGCCAATTGGGTCGGAGTCAGCCCCAGCATTTT	CASSQLGRSQPQHF
.	.	TRBJ1-1	TRBV12-3/TRBV12-4	TGTGCCAGCGGCAGGGGGAACACTGAAGCTTTCTTT	CASGRGNTEAFF
.	TRBD1	TRBJ1-6	TRBV7-8	TGTGCCAGCAGCTTTGAAACAGGGGGTAATTCACCCCTCCACTTT	CASSFETGGNSPLHF
once	.	TRBJ2-1	TRBV19	TGTGCCAGTAGTATAGAGGGGGGGCTAGACAATGAGCAGTTCTTC	CASSIEGGLDNEQFF
.	TRBD1	TRBJ1-4	TRBV27	TGTGCCAGCAGTTTATTACAGGGGTCAAGTGAAAAACTGTTTTTT	CASSLLQGSSEKLFF
.	.	TRBJ1-1	TRBV15	TGTGCCACCAGCAGAGCGACAGGGAACACTGAAGCTTTCTTT	CATSRATGNTEAFF
.	TRBD1	TRBJ2-5	TRBV5-1	TGCGCCAGCAGCTCGTGGACAGGGAAAGAGACCCAGTACTTC	CASSSWTGKETQYF
.	.	TRBJ2-5	TRBV21-1	TGTGCCAGCAGCAAAGGTTGGAGGTATGGTGGGTGCCAAGAGACCCAGTACTTC	CASSKGWRYGGCQETQYF
once	TRBD1	TRBJ1-5	TRBV2	TGTGCCAGCAGTCCCAGGACAGGGGTCCTACCTAGCAATCAGCCCCAGCATTTT	CASSPRTGVLPSNQPQHF
.	.	TRBJ1-2	TRBV6-4	TGTGCCAGCAGTGACTCCCTTGAAGTCGACAGGCCCTCCCCCTATGGCTACACCTTC	CASSDSLEVDRPSPYGYTF
.	.	TRBJ1-1	TRBV19	TGTGCCAGTAGTATAGCGCGGTACACTGAAGCTTTCTTT	CASSIARYTEAFF
few	.	TRBJ2-1	TRBV5-4	TGTGCCAGCAGCTTGGCAGCGGTGAACAATGAGCAGTTCTTC	CASSLAAVNNEQFF
.	TRBD1	TRBJ2-7	TRBV6-6	TGTGCCAGCAGTTCCCGGGACAGATTTTCCTACGAGCAGTACTTC	CASSSRDRFSYEQYF
.	.	TRBJ1-4	TRBV20-1	TGCAGTGCTAGTCTGGGCCCACAGGGAGAAAAACTGTTTTTT	CSASLGPQGEKLFF
.	TRBD1	TRBJ1-3	TRBV5-1	TGCGCCAGCAGCTTGGCCACAGGGGCTGGAAACACCATATATTTT	CASSLATGAGNTIYF
.	.	TRBJ1-4	TRBV15	TGTGCCACCAGCCCATCGCAGGGAAAACTGTTTTTT	CATSPSQGKLFF
.	.	TRBJ1-2	TRBV12-3/TRBV12-4	TGTGCCAGCAGTCAGTCGAACAACTATGGCTACACCTTC	CASSQSNNYGYTF
.	TRBD1	TRBJ2-7	TRBV19	TGTGCCAGTAGTAAGCCTCCGGGACAGGGGTACGAGCAGTACTTC	CASSKPPGQGYEQYF
.	TRBD2	TRBJ2-7	TRBV7-9	TGTGCCAGCAGCTTAGCGAGCGGGGGGCCAACCATATCCTACGAGCAGTACTTC	CASSLASGGPTISYEQYF
.	.	TRBJ2-5	TRBV10-3	TGTGCCATCAGTGAGCGGGGGGCCCAAGAGACCCAGTACTTC	CAISERGAQETQYF
.	.	TRBJ2-1	TRBV15	TGTGCCACCAGCAGAGAAGGAGACAATGAGCAGTTCTTC	CATSREGDNEQFF
once	.	TRBJ2-7	TRBV30	TGTGCCTGGAGCCTCTTGCGCTACGAGCAGTACTTC	CAWSLLRYEQYF
.	TRBD2	TRBJ2-7	TRBV2	TGTGCCAGCAGTCAAGGACTAGCACTCTACGAGCAGTACTTC	CASSQGLALYEQYF
few	TRBD1	TRBJ1-6	TRBV27	TGTGCCAGCAGTTGGGTGACAGGGCTAAATTCACCCCTCCACTTT	CASSWVTGLNSPLHF
.	TRBD1	TRBJ1-1	TRBV28	TGTGCCAGCAGTTTATCGCGACAGGGGCGTAACACTGAAGCTTTCTTT	CASSLSRQGRNTEAFF
many	.	TRBJ2-7	TRBV4-1	TGCGCCAGCAGCGTAAACCCGCAGATTAATTCCTACGAGCAGTACTTC	CASSVNPQINSYEQYF
.	.	TRBJ1-6	TRBV5-1	TGCGCCAGCAGCTTGTATCCCCGGGAGGATTCACCCCTCCACTTT	CASSLYPREDSPLHF
.	TRBD1	TRBJ2-5	TRBV6-1	TGTGCCAGCAGTGCCAGGGCAGGGGGCGCCGAAGAGACCCAGTACTTC	CASSARAGGAEETQYF
.	TRBD1	TRBJ1-1	TRBV7-2	TGTGCCAGCAGCTCACGGACAGGGCGGGGAGCTTTCTTT	CASSSRTGRGAFF
few	.	TRBJ2-3	TRBV28	TGTGCCAGTAGCCCCGGGGGCACAGATACGCAGTATTTT	CASSPGGTDTQYF
.	TRBD1	TRBJ2-7	TRBV12-3/TRBV12-4	TGTGCCAGCAGTGTGGGACAGGGCCAGGAGCAGTACTTC	CASSVGQGQEQYF
.	.	TRBJ1-4	TRBV19	TGTGCCAGTAGCCTCGGGACTGTAACTAATGAAAAACTGTTTTTT	CASSLGTVTNEKLFF
.	TRBD1	TRBJ2-7	TRBV28	TGTGCCAGCAGTTTCCCCGGGACAGGGTACGAGCAGTACTTC	CASSFPGTGYEQYF
.	.	TRBJ2-7	TRBV20-1	TGCAGTGCTTGGAGGGACGAGCAGTACTTC	CSAWRDEQYF
.	TRBD1	TRBJ1-4	TRBV7-9	TGTGCCAGCAGCTTAGCAAGACAGGGACCTTATGAAAAACTGTTTTTT	CASSLARQGPYEKLFF